This is a list of T cell receptor beta chains from one sample in a study of T cell responses to AZD1222 COVID-19 vaccine. TCRdb's table, derived via immunoSEQ multiplex PCR, lists solely in-frame clones and lacks some. Of 100,000 to 150,000 clones detected, about 92% appear once; the ten largest clones hold about 4.1%. The sequencing here drew on peripheral blood, taken on day 0 of MenACWY control vaccination. These TCRs come from an adult in good health. CDR3s include the opening cysteine and the closing phenylalanine or tryptophan. The order of the fields is clone size, D gene, J gene, V gene, CDR3 DNA, CDR3 protein. A D gene is named only where the DNA matches it firmly. Only some rows state a clone size, as once, few, many or a class for expanded clones.

clone size: NA
D gene: NA
J gene: TRBJ2-5
V gene: TRBV15
CDR3 DNA: TGTGCCACCAGCAAGGGGTCAGGGGCTGTAGAGACCCAGTACTTC
CDR3 protein: CATSKGSGAVETQYF

clone size: NA
D gene: NA
J gene: TRBJ2-7
V gene: TRBV3-1/TRBV3-2
CDR3 DNA: TGTGCCAGCAGCCAAATGACAGGACCCTACGAGCAGTACTTC
CDR3 protein: CASSQMTGPYEQYF

clone size: NA
D gene: NA
J gene: TRBJ2-3
V gene: TRBV28
CDR3 DNA: TGTGCCAGCAGTTTGGGGGTCACAGATACGCAGTATTTT
CDR3 protein: CASSLGVTDTQYF

clone size: NA
D gene: NA
J gene: TRBJ2-7
V gene: TRBV5-1
CDR3 DNA: TGCGCCAGCAGCCCCCGGGACGGACCCTACGAGCAGTACTTC
CDR3 protein: CASSPRDGPYEQYF

clone size: NA
D gene: NA
J gene: TRBJ2-7
V gene: TRBV4-1
CDR3 DNA: TGCGCCAGCAGCTGGCGGGACGGAAGGCCCGGATTAAACTACGAGCAGTACTTC
CDR3 protein: CASSWRDGRPGLNYEQYF

clone size: few
D gene: NA
J gene: TRBJ2-1
V gene: TRBV28
CDR3 DNA: TGTGCCAGCAGTTTCTCACTGAGCTCCTACAATGAGCAGTTCTTC
CDR3 protein: CASSFSLSSYNEQFF

clone size: NA
D gene: NA
J gene: TRBJ1-6
V gene: TRBV2
CDR3 DNA: TGTGCCAGCAAGGAAGGGGGAAATTCACCCCTCCACTTT
CDR3 protein: CASKEGGNSPLHF

clone size: once
D gene: NA
J gene: TRBJ1-1
V gene: TRBV12-3/TRBV12-4
CDR3 DNA: TGTGCCAGCAGCAACATAGGCCCCGAAGCTTTCTTT
CDR3 protein: CASSNIGPEAFF

clone size: NA
D gene: NA
J gene: TRBJ1-5
V gene: TRBV5-4
CDR3 DNA: TGTGCCAGCAGCTTGGCACAGGGCGTTGGAAATCAGCCCCAGCATTTT
CDR3 protein: CASSLAQGVGNQPQHF

clone size: NA
D gene: NA
J gene: TRBJ2-3
V gene: TRBV9
CDR3 DNA: TGTGCCAGCAGCCCCGGACTACCAGGAGTCTCCCCAGATACGCAGTATTTT
CDR3 protein: CASSPGLPGVSPDTQYF

clone size: NA
D gene: NA
J gene: TRBJ2-5
V gene: TRBV3-1/TRBV3-2
CDR3 DNA: TGTGCCAGCAGCCTGTACGGGGACACTCAAGAGACCCAGTACTTC
CDR3 protein: CASSLYGDTQETQYF

clone size: NA
D gene: NA
J gene: TRBJ1-5
V gene: TRBV5-6
CDR3 DNA: TGTGCCAGCAGCAAACTAACCGGGGCCAGTCAGCCCCAGCATTTT
CDR3 protein: CASSKLTGASQPQHF

clone size: NA
D gene: TRBD2
J gene: TRBJ2-3
V gene: TRBV7-9
CDR3 DNA: TGTGCCAGCAGCTTAGCGGAAGCACTAGCGGGAGAGACGCAGTATTTT
CDR3 protein: CASSLAEALAGETQYF

clone size: NA
D gene: NA
J gene: TRBJ2-6
V gene: TRBV5-1
CDR3 DNA: TGCGCCAGCAGCTTACAGAGTGTCTCTGGGGCCAACGTCCTGACTTTC
CDR3 protein: CASSLQSVSGANVLTF

clone size: NA
D gene: NA
J gene: TRBJ2-2
V gene: TRBV30
CDR3 DNA: TGTGCCTGGAGTAAAGGGGGACCCAGTAGGGGGGAGCTGTTTTTT
CDR3 protein: CAWSKGGPSRGELFF

clone size: NA
D gene: TRBD1
J gene: TRBJ1-6
V gene: TRBV2
CDR3 DNA: TGTGCCAGCAGGACAGGGGGCAGGAGCAATTCACCCCTCCACTTT
CDR3 protein: CASRTGGRSNSPLHF

clone size: NA
D gene: NA
J gene: TRBJ1-5
V gene: TRBV5-6
CDR3 DNA: TGTGCCAGCAGCTTGTGGGGGTCTCAGCCCCAGCATTTT
CDR3 protein: CASSLWGSQPQHF

clone size: NA
D gene: NA
J gene: TRBJ1-3
V gene: TRBV4-3
CDR3 DNA: TGCGCCAGCAGCCAAGTGTTGGGTTTCGGCTCTGGAAACACCATATATTTT
CDR3 protein: CASSQVLGFGSGNTIYF

clone size: NA
D gene: TRBD1
J gene: TRBJ2-7
V gene: TRBV9
CDR3 DNA: TGTGCCAGCAGCGTAGCTCCGGGGACAGTCGGCGACGAGCAGTACTTC
CDR3 protein: CASSVAPGTVGDEQYF

clone size: NA
D gene: NA
J gene: TRBJ1-1
V gene: TRBV27
CDR3 DNA: TGTGCCAGCAGTCCCCGGACAGACGGGTCAGCTTTCTTT
CDR3 protein: CASSPRTDGSAFF

clone size: NA
D gene: NA
J gene: TRBJ1-1
V gene: TRBV6-2/TRBV6-3
CDR3 DNA: TGTGCCAGCAGTTACCGGGGGTTTTTGAACACTGAAGCTTTCTTT
CDR3 protein: CASSYRGFLNTEAFF

clone size: once
D gene: TRBD1
J gene: TRBJ2-2
V gene: TRBV19
CDR3 DNA: TGTGCCAGTAGTAGATTGGGACAGGGTTGGACCGGGGAGCTGTTTTTT
CDR3 protein: CASSRLGQGWTGELFF

clone size: NA
D gene: NA
J gene: TRBJ2-7
V gene: TRBV6-5
CDR3 DNA: TGTGCCAGCAGTTATGGGCAAGATAGCTCCTACGAGCAGTACTTC
CDR3 protein: CASSYGQDSSYEQYF

clone size: NA
D gene: NA
J gene: TRBJ2-2
V gene: TRBV29-1
CDR3 DNA: TGCAGCGTCCCCAAGACACGGGCGGGCGGGGAGCTGTTTTTT
CDR3 protein: CSVPKTRAGGELFF

clone size: NA
D gene: NA
J gene: TRBJ2-2
V gene: TRBV2
CDR3 DNA: TGTGCCAGCAGTGCTCTCGGGGGGGAGCTGTTTTTT
CDR3 protein: CASSALGGELFF

clone size: NA
D gene: NA
J gene: TRBJ1-1
V gene: TRBV7-2
CDR3 DNA: TGTGCCAGCAGCCAGCGGCGAAGTACTGAAGCTTTCTTT
CDR3 protein: CASSQRRSTEAFF

clone size: NA
D gene: NA
J gene: TRBJ1-1
V gene: TRBV19
CDR3 DNA: TGTGCCAGTAGACAGAAGAACACTGAAGCTTTCTTT
CDR3 protein: CASRQKNTEAFF

clone size: NA
D gene: NA
J gene: TRBJ2-3
V gene: TRBV28
CDR3 DNA: TGTGCCAGCAGTTTAGGAGGGGAAGAGACAGATACGCAGTATTTT
CDR3 protein: CASSLGGEETDTQYF

clone size: NA
D gene: NA
J gene: TRBJ1-6
V gene: TRBV28
CDR3 DNA: TGTGCCAGCAAAGGAGGCCATTCACCCCTCCACTTT
CDR3 protein: CASKGGHSPLHF

clone size: NA
D gene: TRBD1
J gene: TRBJ1-3
V gene: TRBV16
CDR3 DNA: TGTGCCAGCAGCCCCCGGACAGGGGCTGGAAACACCATATATTTT
CDR3 protein: CASSPRTGAGNTIYF

clone size: NA
D gene: NA
J gene: TRBJ1-5
V gene: TRBV10-3
CDR3 DNA: TGTGCCATCAGTAAGGACAGAAGCAATCAGCCCCAGCATTTT
CDR3 protein: CAISKDRSNQPQHF

clone size: few
D gene: TRBD1
J gene: TRBJ1-1
V gene: TRBV4-3
CDR3 DNA: TGCGCCAGCAGCCAAGATTGGCGACAGGGGGCAAGGGAAGCTTTCTTT
CDR3 protein: CASSQDWRQGAREAFF

clone size: once
D gene: NA
J gene: TRBJ2-1
V gene: TRBV24-1
CDR3 DNA: TGTGCCACCAGTGATCCGGCGAAGGGGTCCTACAATGAGCAGTTCTTC
CDR3 protein: CATSDPAKGSYNEQFF

clone size: NA
D gene: TRBD1
J gene: TRBJ1-1
V gene: TRBV2
CDR3 DNA: TGTGCCAGCAGTACCGGACAGGGGGCCTTCACTGAAGCTTTCTTT
CDR3 protein: CASSTGQGAFTEAFF

clone size: NA
D gene: TRBD1
J gene: TRBJ1-2
V gene: TRBV2
CDR3 DNA: TGTGCCAGGGAGGACAGGGGGCGGGTGCGTGGCTACACCTTC
CDR3 protein: CAREDRGRVRGYTF

clone size: NA
D gene: NA
J gene: TRBJ1-6
V gene: TRBV30
CDR3 DNA: TGTGCCTGGAGCCTAGAGGGGGGCACGCGGAATTCACCCCTCCACTTT
CDR3 protein: CAWSLEGGTRNSPLHF

clone size: NA
D gene: NA
J gene: TRBJ1-1
V gene: TRBV4-1
CDR3 DNA: TGCGCCAGCAGCCTAAGGGACTTAGACACTGAAGCTTTCTTT
CDR3 protein: CASSLRDLDTEAFF

clone size: NA
D gene: TRBD1
J gene: TRBJ1-1
V gene: TRBV29-1
CDR3 DNA: TGCAGCGCCTGGGGGGACAGGGAACATCTCACTGAAGCTTTCTTT
CDR3 protein: CSAWGDREHLTEAFF

clone size: NA
D gene: NA
J gene: TRBJ2-1
V gene: TRBV5-5
CDR3 DNA: TGTGCCAGCAGCTTGTGGGGCCGGAACGAGCAGTTCTTC
CDR3 protein: CASSLWGRNEQFF

clone size: NA
D gene: NA
J gene: TRBJ2-6
V gene: TRBV7-2
CDR3 DNA: TGTGCCAGCAGCTTGGAGGGATCTGGGGCCAACGTCCTGACTTTC
CDR3 protein: CASSLEGSGANVLTF